The 31 T cell receptor beta chains given below trace back to one sample, sequenced in a study of cytomegalovirus exposure and HLA in healthy donors. It was with 60 Vbeta and 13 Jbeta primers that the PCR ran. Clones were read by immunoSEQ multiplex PCR, and TCRdb kept only the in-frame ones, dropping some. The sample lists about 140,000 clones, roughly 80% occurring once. The specimen sequenced was PBMCs. These receptor sequences come from a female donor in good health and CMV-seronegative.

The rearrangement uses TRBV7-2 and TRBJ2-3, with D possibly being TRBD2 (5 bases). Trimming removed 1 base at V and 6 bases at J, with 8 bases between. This CDR3 has 13 amino acids. Germline-derived CDR1 and CDR2 are SGHTA and FQGNSA. The CDR3 loop reads CASSLVLADTQYF. The CDR3 DNA reads TGTGCCAGCAGCTTAGTTCTAGCCGATACGCAGTATTTT.

The genes are TRBV5-3 and TRBJ1-1; 8 positions match TRBD1. TRBV5-3 is treated as an ORF (open reading frame) with a function not yet certain. Trimming at V came to 4 bases and at J to 7 bases, leaving 6 bases not matched to a gene. This CDR3 region has 13 residues. The CDR3 reads CARSLTGTGEAFF. In nucleotides, the CDR3 is TGTGCCAGAAGCCTAACCGGGACAGGTGAAGCTTTCTTT.

This clone showed up just once. The J gene is TRBJ2-2, the V gene TRBV6-6, with D hard to call. This CDR3 region has 12 residues. In germline, CDR1 is MNHNY, CDR2 SVGAGI (reference sequence). The V end lost 6 bases, the J end lost 4 bases, and 6 bases lay between the germline ends. This CDR3 is CASRFITGELFF. In nucleotides, the CDR3 is TGTGCCAGCAGATTCATCACCGGGGAGCTGTTTTTT.

This clone was seen more than once but under ten times. The rearrangement links TRBV28 to TRBJ1-1; D is perhaps TRBD1 (5 bases). The CDR3 is made up of 12 amino acids. The V gene lost 2 bases and the J gene lost 8 bases, with 9 bases spanning the gap. The germline V gene has CDR1 MDHEN and CDR2 SYDVKM. The CDR3 bases are TGTGCCAGCAGTTTACTTACAGGAGAAGCTTTCTTT. Residues: CASSLLTGEAFF.

The chain combines TRBV25-1 with TRBJ1-2; TRBD1 matches at 11 bases. The CDR3 runs to 16 residues. V lost 1 base and J lost 6; bases outside the gene matches: 7. CDR1 is MGHDK and CDR2 is SYGVNS in the germline V gene. As DNA, the CDR3 is TGTGCCAGCAGTGAATCTGTCCCGGGACAGGGGGATGGCTACACCTTC. This gives the protein CASSESVPGQGDGYTF.

This clone was detected only a few times. The gene calls are TRBV30 and TRBJ1-4; D is uncertain. CDR1 and CDR2 from the germline V gene are GTSNPN and SVGIG (reference sequence). The CDR3 sequence is 13 residues long. Trimming cost V 3 bases and J 3 bases, with 8 bases left between them. CDR3 coding DNA: TGTGCCTGGAGGGGCTTGCCTAATGAAAAACTGTTTTTT. Its translation: CAWRGLPNEKLFF.

The chain combines TRBV25-1 with TRBJ1-2; a possible D gene is TRBD1 (5 bases). Trimming took off 3 bases at V and 1 base at J, with 21 bases between the two ends. Germline V CDR1 and CDR2: MGHDK, SYGVNS. The CDR3 loop spans 18 amino acids. Here the CDR3 reads CASSDSRTTQTVNYGYTF. In nucleotides, the CDR3 is TGTGCCAGCAGTGATTCCCGGACAACACAAACCGTTAACTATGGCTACACCTTC.

A word on this clone: At one end, the junction sequence differs from germline, possibly due to a read error. The V gene is TRBV7-9, the J gene TRBJ2-1; TRBD2 matches 8 bases. There are 12 residues in the CDR3. Per the germline V gene, CDR1 is SEHNR and CDR2 is FQNEAQ (reference sequence). CDR3 sequence (DNA): TGTTCCAGCAGCCCCGGCGGGGGGAAGGAGTTCTTC. Residues: CSSSPGGGKEFF. Full variable domain (missing parts from reference TRBV7-9 and TRBJ2-1): DTGVSQNPRHKITKRGQNVTFRCDPISEHNRLYWYRQTLGQGPEFLTYFQNEAQLEKSRLLSDRFSAERPKGSFSTLEIQRTEQGDSAMYLCSSSPGGGKEFFGPGTRLTVL.

This rearrangement joins TRBV19 to TRBJ2-1; D unresolved. Between the trimmed V and J ends, which lost 3 bases and 2 bases, there was a span of 11 bases. The CDR3 has 15 amino acids. Germline CDR1 and CDR2: LNHDA and SQIVND (reference sequence). This chain's CDR3 is CASSIAYLPYNEQFF. CDR3 in DNA: TGTGCCAGTAGTATCGCCTACCTTCCCTACAATGAGCAGTTCTTC.

The chain recombines TRBV19 with TRBJ2-1; no clear D gene. This CDR3 has 14 amino acids. Trimming stripped 2 bases from V and 10 bases from J, with 15 bases between. Germline V gene data show CDR1 as LNHDA and CDR2 as SQIVND (reference sequence). The CDR3 is CASSIPGVQWEQFF. In DNA form, the CDR3 reads TGTGCCAGTAGTATACCCGGAGTACAATGGGAGCAGTTCTTC.

V and J are TRBV11-1 and TRBJ2-7, with D perhaps TRBD2 (6 bases). The germline V gene encodes CDR1 SGHAT and CDR2 FQDESV (reference sequence). V shed 5 bases and J shed 1 base, with 18 bases lying between them. The CDR3 is 16 residues long. DNA of the CDR3: TGTGCCAGCAGCCTTACCCACGGGGGTGGGTCCTACGAGCAGTACTTC. It codes for CASSLTHGGGSYEQYF.

In this sample, this clone turned up a few times. The chain has TRBV7-3 and TRBJ1-1; D not resolved. V was pared by 2 bases and J by 0 bases, with 4 bases between. Germline V gene lookup returns CDR1 SGHTA and CDR2 FQGTGA. The CDR3 is 13 residues long. The CDR3 here is CASSLRMNTEAFF. The CDR3 bases are TGTGCCAGCAGCTTACGTATGAACACTGAAGCTTTCTTT.

V and J are TRBV20-1 and TRBJ1-2; D is unresolved. CDR3 length equals 10 residues. The V and J ends lost 3 bases and 8 bases respectively, with 7 bases between them. The germline CDR1 and CDR2 sequences are DFQATT and SNEGSKA (reference sequence). This CDR3 is CSASFEGYTF. The DNA of the CDR3 is TGCAGTGCTAGTTTTGAGGGCTACACCTTC.

The rearrangement links TRBV6-6 to TRBJ1-5; D not resolved. This CDR3 spans 13 amino acids. Germline lookup yields CDR1 MNHNY and CDR2 SVGAGI (reference sequence). V was pared by 6 bases and J by 4 bases, with 10 bases between. CDR3: CASRSHPNQPQHF. CDR3 DNA sequence: TGTGCCAGCAGATCCCATCCAAATCAGCCCCAGCATTTT.

V and J are TRBV2 and TRBJ1-1; D is perhaps TRBD1 (5 bases). The ends were cut back, 8 bases at V and 3 bases at J, with 19 bases in the middle. From germline, CDR1 is SNHLY and CDR2 FYNNEI. The CDR3 sequence is 15 residues long. The DNA for the CDR3 is TGTGCCAGCTCGCGGGGACGGCTCGTGGACACTGAAGCTTTCTTT. Its translation is CASSRGRLVDTEAFF.

CDR3 DNA sequence: TGTGCCAGCAGTGTTTCTGGGGCGGGGTTCACAGATACGCAGTATTTT. Amino acids: CASSVSGAGFTDTQYF. The J gene is TRBJ2-3, the V gene TRBV6-1; tentative D call: TRBD2 (6 bases). This CDR3 has 16 residues. From germline, CDR1 is MNHNS and CDR2 SASEGT. Deletions cut 4 bases from V and 2 bases from J, with 16 bases between.

V usage is TRBV9 and J usage is TRBJ2-2, with D maybe TRBD2 (7 bases). The CDR3 has 16 residues. V lost 4 bases and J 4 bases, leaving 17 bases between the germline ends. Germline V gene sequence: CDR1 SGDLS, CDR2 YYNGEE. CDR3 residues: CASSLEGGGRTGELFF. The CDR3 DNA reads TGTGCCAGCAGCTTAGAAGGGGGAGGGCGCACCGGGGAGCTGTTTTTT. The full variable domain, its missing parts supplied by reference TRBV9 and TRBJ2-2, is DSGVTQTPKHLITATGQRVTLRCSPRSGDLSVYWYQQSLDQGLQFLIQYYNGEERAKGNILERFSAQQFPDLHSELNLSSLELGDSALYFCASSLEGGGRTGELFFGEGSRLTVL.

The genes are TRBV23-1 and TRBJ2-7; weak D call: TRBD2 (7 bases). TRBV23-1 is marked as an open reading frame, function uncertain. The CDR3 sequence is 17 residues long. Trimming pared 6 bases from V and 2 bases from J, leaving 23 bases between. The CDR3 coding sequence is TGCGCCAGCAGCCCGCAGACTGACAGGCGGGGGACCTACGAGCAGTACTTC. Protein: CASSPQTDRRGTYEQYF.

This clone has a handful of counts. The gene calls are TRBV4-3 and TRBJ1-1; D might be TRBD1 (5 bases). The CDR3 sequence is 14 residues long. The V gene's germline CDR1 is LGHNA and CDR2 YSLEER. Between the trimmed V and J ends, which lost 4 bases and 3 bases, there was a span of 12 bases. CDR3: CASSLRTGDTEAFF. The CDR3 DNA follows: TGCGCCAGCAGCCTTCGAACGGGGGACACTGAAGCTTTCTTT.

A note on this clone: Sequence at one end of the junction differs from germline and may be a read error. The chain employs TRBV7-9 and TRBJ2-4, with a weak D call TRBD2 (5 bases). The CDR3 is 16 amino acids. CDR1 is SEHNR and CDR2 is FQNEAQ in the germline V gene (reference sequence). DNA for the CDR3: TGTTCCAGCAGCTTTCTTGTCACGGGAAGTGAAAACATTCAGTACTTC. It codes for CSSSFLVTGSENIQYF. Drawing the rest from reference TRBV7-9 and TRBJ2-4, the complete variable domain is DTGVSQNPRHKITKRGQNVTFRCDPISEHNRLYWYRQTLGQGPEFLTYFQNEAQLEKSRLLSDRFSAERPKGSFSTLEIQRTEQGDSAMYLCSSSFLVTGSENIQYFGAGTRLSVL.

The chain has TRBV6-5 and TRBJ1-1; maybe TRBD1 (5 bases). This CDR3 is 14 amino acids long. Germline CDR1 MNHEY, CDR2 SVGAGI. V was clipped by 2 bases and J by 0 bases, with 7 bases between them. In DNA form, the CDR3 reads TGTGCCAGCAGTTACGCAGGGATGAACACTGAAGCTTTCTTT. Amino acids: CASSYAGMNTEAFF.

This rearrangement joins TRBV30 to TRBJ1-2; 10 bases fit TRBD1. Germline values: CDR1 GTSNPN, CDR2 SVGIG (reference sequence). V shed 5 bases, J shed 5 bases, and the junction held 14 bases outside the gene matches. The CDR3 has 16 amino acids. In nucleotides, the CDR3 is TGTGCCTGGTACACCGGGACAGGGGCTTTGGGATATGGCTACACCTTC. Protein sequence: CAWYTGTGALGYGYTF.

J is TRBJ1-5 and V is TRBV2, with 8 bases fitting TRBD1. This CDR3 contains 15 residues. Germline CDR1 SNHLY, CDR2 FYNNEI. V lost 4 bases, J lost 6 bases, and 8 bases stayed unmatched. The CDR3 DNA reads TGTGCCAGCAGTGCATCCGACAGGGGCAGTCAGCCCCAGCATTTT. Its translation is CASSASDRGSQPQHF.

The chain uses TRBV5-1 and TRBJ1-1; TRBD1 matches 8 bases. Trimming at V came to 4 bases and at J to 4 bases, leaving 6 bases not matched to a gene. Germline V gives CDR1 SGHRS, CDR2 YFSETQ. CDR3 size: 14 residues. The CDR3 DNA sequence: TGCGCCAGCAGCCAGATCGACAGGGGCACTGAAGCTTTCTTT. It yields the protein CASSQIDRGTEAFF.

J is TRBJ2-7 and V is TRBV4-1; 10 nucleotides match TRBD2. The V and J ends lost 0 bases and 3 bases, in that order; junction bases with no gene match: 11. The V gene's germline CDR1 is MGHRA and CDR2 YSYEKL. This CDR3 is built from 18 residues. The CDR3 reads CASSQDFRASGSSYEQYF. The CDR3 DNA reads TGCGCCAGCAGCCAAGATTTTAGGGCTAGCGGGAGCAGCTACGAGCAGTACTTC.

CDR3 in amino acids: CASSLLSSGGARHTQYF. In nucleotides, the CDR3 is TGTGCCAGCAGTTTATTGAGTAGCGGGGGGGCCCGACATACGCAGTATTTT. The chain is built from TRBV28 and TRBJ2-3; 11 bases are a match to TRBD2. V lost 1 base and J lost 7; bases outside the gene matches: 10. Germline V gene data show CDR1 as MDHEN and CDR2 as SYDVKM. CDR3 length: 17 amino acids.

The V gene is TRBV18, the J gene TRBJ2-5; a possible D gene is TRBD2 (6 bases). V was cut by 2 bases and J by 2 bases, with 6 bases left in between. Looked up from germline, CDR1 is KGHSH and CDR2 is LQKENI. The CDR3 has 13 amino acids. The CDR3, as DNA: TGTGCCAGCTCACCAGGGACTCAAGAGACCCAGTACTTC. Protein: CASSPGTQETQYF.

This chain connects TRBV5-1 to TRBJ2-2, with 10 positions matching TRBD2. This CDR3 region has 14 residues. Per germline, CDR1 SGHRS and CDR2 YFSETQ. J gave up 5 bases and V 6 bases, and 4 bases lay outside the gene matches. CDR3 amino acids: CASMPGLATGELFF. In DNA form, the CDR3 reads TGCGCCAGCATGCCGGGACTAGCGACCGGGGAGCTGTTTTTT.

V and J are TRBV7-9 and TRBJ2-7, with D possibly matching TRBD1 (6 bases). The germline V gene has CDR1 SEHNR and CDR2 FQNEAQ (reference sequence). The V end lost 4 bases, the J end lost 6 bases, and 16 bases lay between the germline ends. CDR3 length: 14 residues. The CDR3: CASSSLDSLSEQYF. DNA for the CDR3: TGTGCCAGCAGCTCTCTGGACAGTCTCAGCGAGCAGTACTTC.

The chain has TRBV14 and TRBJ2-7; 8 positions agree with TRBD2. This CDR3 contains 15 residues. The germline V gene encodes CDR1 SGHDN and CDR2 FVKESK. Trimming cost V 3 bases and J 4 bases; bases outside gene matches: 8. This CDR3 is CASSQGLGNLYEQYF. The CDR3 DNA reads as TGTGCCAGCAGCCAGGGACTAGGGAACTTATACGAGCAGTACTTC.

V and J are TRBV18 and TRBJ2-7; 7 positions agree with TRBD1. This CDR3 is 14 amino acids long. CDR1 is KGHSH, CDR2 LQKENI, per germline. The junction had 7 bases not matched to a gene; V was cut back by 6 bases and J by 2 bases. Here the CDR3 reads CASSLRDSPYEQYF. CDR3 in DNA: TGTGCCAGCTCCCTCCGGGACAGCCCCTACGAGCAGTACTTC.